The present entry profiles one T cell receptor (beta chain) with its context. Its cognate antigen is unknown. This CDR3 region has 15 residues. V shed 5 bases, J shed 9 bases, and the junction held 13 bases outside the gene matches. The germline V gene encodes CDR1 SGHVS and CDR2 FQNEAQ. The protocol was immunoSEQ multiplex PCR, while the TCRdb copy is restricted to in-frame clones and leaves out a portion. This sample has over 75,000 clones, with roughly 94% found just once. The data belong to a study of OX40 agonist ivuxolimab in advanced cancers. Across the study: Dosing consisted of intravenous ivuxolimab at 0.01 to 10 mg/kg every 2 weeks. Prior checkpoint blockade (anti-PD-1, anti-PD-L1 or anti-CTLA-4) was permitted; approximately 40% had it. Averaging roughly 60 years in age, with a range of about 23 to 90, the cohort was approximately 84% male. Study results and limitations: Among T cells, CD8+ cells averaged more expanded clones than CD4+ cells.

The TCR originated in an adult with an advanced solid tumor such as melanoma, head and neck, liver or kidney cancer. This rearrangement joins TRBV7-8 to TRBJ2-1; the match to TRBD2 covers 7 bases. The sample was CD4+ or CD8+ T cells sorted from blood, taken in a trial of the OX40 agonist ivuxolimab. CDR3 bases: TGTGCCAGCAGCCCCTGGGGTGGCGGGAGTGGTGAGCAGTTCTTC. Protein sequence: CASSPWGGGSGEQFF.